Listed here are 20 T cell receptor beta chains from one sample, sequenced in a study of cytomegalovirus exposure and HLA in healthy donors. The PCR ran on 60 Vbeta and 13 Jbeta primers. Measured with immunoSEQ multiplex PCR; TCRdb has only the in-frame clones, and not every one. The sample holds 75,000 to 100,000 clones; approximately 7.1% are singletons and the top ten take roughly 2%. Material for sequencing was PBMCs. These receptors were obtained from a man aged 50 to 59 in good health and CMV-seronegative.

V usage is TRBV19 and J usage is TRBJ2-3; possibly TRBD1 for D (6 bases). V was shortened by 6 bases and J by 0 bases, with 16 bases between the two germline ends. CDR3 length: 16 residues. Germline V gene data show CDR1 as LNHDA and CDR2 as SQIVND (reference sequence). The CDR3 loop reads CASSQTGTQSTDTQYF. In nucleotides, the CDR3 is TGTGCCAGTAGCCAGACCGGGACACAGAGCACAGATACGCAGTATTTT.

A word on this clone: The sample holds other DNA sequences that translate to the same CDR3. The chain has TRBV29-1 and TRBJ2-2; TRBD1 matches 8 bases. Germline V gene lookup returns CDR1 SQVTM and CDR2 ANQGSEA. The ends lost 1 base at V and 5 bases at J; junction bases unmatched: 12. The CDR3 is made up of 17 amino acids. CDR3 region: CSVEGRGQEVGTGELFF. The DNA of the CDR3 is TGCAGCGTTGAAGGCAGGGGGCAAGAGGTAGGGACCGGGGAGCTGTTTTTT.

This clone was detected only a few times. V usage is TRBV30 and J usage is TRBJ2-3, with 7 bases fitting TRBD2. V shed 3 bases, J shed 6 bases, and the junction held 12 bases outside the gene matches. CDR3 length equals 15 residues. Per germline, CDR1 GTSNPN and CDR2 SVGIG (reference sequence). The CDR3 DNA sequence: TGTGCCTGGAGCCGAGGGACTACCCCTAGGGATACGCAGTATTTT. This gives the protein CAWSRGTTPRDTQYF. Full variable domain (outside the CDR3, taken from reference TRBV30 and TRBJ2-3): SQTIHQWPATLVQPVGSPLSLECTVEGTSNPNLYWYRQAAGRGLQLLFYSVGIGQISSEVPQNLSASRPQDRQFILSSKKLLLSDSGFYLCAWSRGTTPRDTQYFGPGTRLTVL.

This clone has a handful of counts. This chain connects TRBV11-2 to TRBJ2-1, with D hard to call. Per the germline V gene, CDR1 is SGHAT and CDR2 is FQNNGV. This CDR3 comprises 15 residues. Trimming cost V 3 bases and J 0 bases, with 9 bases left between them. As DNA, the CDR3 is TGTGCCAGCAGCTTGGTGGGCAGCTCCTACAATGAGCAGTTCTTC. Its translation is CASSLVGSSYNEQFF.

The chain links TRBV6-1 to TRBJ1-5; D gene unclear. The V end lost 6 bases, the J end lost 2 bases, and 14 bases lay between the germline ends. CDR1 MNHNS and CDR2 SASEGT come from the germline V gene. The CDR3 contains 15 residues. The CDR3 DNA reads TGTGCCAGCAGCCCCCCCGGGGTTGGCAATCAGCCCCAGCATTTT. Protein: CASSPPGVGNQPQHF.

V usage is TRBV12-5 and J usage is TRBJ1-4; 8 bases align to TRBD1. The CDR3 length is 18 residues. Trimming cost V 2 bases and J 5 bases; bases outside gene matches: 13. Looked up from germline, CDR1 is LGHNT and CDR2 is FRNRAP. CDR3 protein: CASGLREGGQGRNEKLFF. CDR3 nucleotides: TGTGCTAGTGGTTTGAGAGAGGGAGGACAGGGACGAAATGAAAAACTGTTTTTT.

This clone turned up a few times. CDR3 sequence (DNA): TGTGCCAGCAGTTTAAGGAGGGACGGACAGCCCCAGCATTTT. This codes for CASSLRRDGQPQHF. The V gene is TRBV28, the J gene TRBJ1-5, with a tentative D call TRBD1 (5 bases). CDR3 length: 14 amino acids. The V gene's germline CDR1 is MDHEN and CDR2 SYDVKM. Trimming took off 2 bases at V and 7 bases at J, with 12 bases between the two ends. Full variable domain (missing parts from reference TRBV28 and TRBJ1-5): DVKVTQSSRYLVKRTGEKVFLECVQDMDHENMFWYRQDPGLGLRLIYFSYDVKMKEKGDIPEGYSVSREKKERFSLILESASTNQTSMYLCASSLRRDGQPQHFGDGTRLSIL.

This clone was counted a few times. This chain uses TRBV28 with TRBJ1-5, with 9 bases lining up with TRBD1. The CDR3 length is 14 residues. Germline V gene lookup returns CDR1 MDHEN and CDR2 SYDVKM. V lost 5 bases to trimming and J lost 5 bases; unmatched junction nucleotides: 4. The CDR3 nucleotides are TGTGCCAGCAGTCCAGGGACAGGGTATCAGCCCCAGCATTTT. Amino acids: CASSPGTGYQPQHF.

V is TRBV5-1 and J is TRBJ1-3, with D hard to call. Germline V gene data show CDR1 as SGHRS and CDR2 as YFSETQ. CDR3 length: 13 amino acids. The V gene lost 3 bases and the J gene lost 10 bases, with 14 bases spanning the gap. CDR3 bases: TGCGCCAGCAGCTCCCCCCCCGACACAACCATATATTTT. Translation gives CASSSPPDTTIYF.

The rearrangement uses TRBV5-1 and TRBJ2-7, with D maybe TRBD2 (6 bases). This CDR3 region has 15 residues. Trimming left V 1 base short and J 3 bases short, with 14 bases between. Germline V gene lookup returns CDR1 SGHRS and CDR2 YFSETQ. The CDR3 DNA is TGCGCCAGCAGCTTGACGGTGGGAGGTCACTACGAGCAGTACTTC. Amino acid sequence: CASSLTVGGHYEQYF.

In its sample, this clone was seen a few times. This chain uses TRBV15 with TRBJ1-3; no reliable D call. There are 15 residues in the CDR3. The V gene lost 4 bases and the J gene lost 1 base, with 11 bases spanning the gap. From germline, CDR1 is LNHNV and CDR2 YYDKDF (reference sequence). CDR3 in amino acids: CATSNGETSGNTIYF. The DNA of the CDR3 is TGTGCCACCAGCAACGGGGAAACGTCTGGAAACACCATATATTTT.

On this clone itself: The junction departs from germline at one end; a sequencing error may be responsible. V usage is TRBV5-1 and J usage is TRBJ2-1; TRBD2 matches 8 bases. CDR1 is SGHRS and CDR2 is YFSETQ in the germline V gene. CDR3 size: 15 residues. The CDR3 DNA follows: TGCGCCAGCGGCTTGGTTGTCCCCGGGAGGGATGAGCAGTTCTTC. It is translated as CASGLVVPGRDEQFF.

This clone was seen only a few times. CDR3 bases: TGTGCCAGCAGCTTTCCGTCTTTGCGGGACCATGAGCAGTTCTTC. Amino acid sequence: CASSFPSLRDHEQFF. This chain joins TRBV7-6 and TRBJ2-1; D might be TRBD2 (6 bases). The CDR3 is 15 residues long. Trimming took off 3 bases at V and 8 bases at J, with 17 bases between the two ends. Germline loops: CDR1 SGHVS, CDR2 FNYEAQ.

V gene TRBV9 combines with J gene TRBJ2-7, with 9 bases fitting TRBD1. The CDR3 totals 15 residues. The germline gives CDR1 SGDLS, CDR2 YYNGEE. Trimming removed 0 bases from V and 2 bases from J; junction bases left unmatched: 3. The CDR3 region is CASSVATGGPYEQYV. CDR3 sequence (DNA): TGTGCCAGCAGCGTAGCGACAGGGGGACCCTACGAGCAGTACGTC.

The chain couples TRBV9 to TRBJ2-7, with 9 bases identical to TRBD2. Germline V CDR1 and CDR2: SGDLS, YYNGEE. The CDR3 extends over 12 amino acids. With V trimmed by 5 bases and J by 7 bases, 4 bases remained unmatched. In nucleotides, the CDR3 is TGTGCCAGCAGTAGCGGGAGAGGAGAGCAGTACTTC. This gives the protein CASSSGRGEQYF. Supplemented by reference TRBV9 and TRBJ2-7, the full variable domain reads DSGVTQTPKHLITATGQRVTLRCSPRSGDLSVYWYQQSLDQGLQFLIQYYNGEERAKGNILERFSAQQFPDLHSELNLSSLELGDSALYFCASSSGRGEQYFGPGTRLTVT.

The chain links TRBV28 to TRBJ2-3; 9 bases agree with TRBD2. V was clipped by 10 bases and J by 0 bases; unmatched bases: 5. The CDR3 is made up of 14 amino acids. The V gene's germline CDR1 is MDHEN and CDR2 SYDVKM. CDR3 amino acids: CAIMRGGSTDTQYF. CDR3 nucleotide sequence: TGTGCCATCATGCGGGGGGGTAGCACAGATACGCAGTATTTT.

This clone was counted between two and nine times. The CDR3 DNA sequence: TGTGCCAGCAGCGGCCCACGGGGTGGGGGCGAGCCCTTCACAGATACGCAGTATTTT. Translation gives CASSGPRGGGEPFTDTQYF. V and J are TRBV21-1 and TRBJ2-3; the table's D call, TRBD1, was not checked against the DNA. TRBV21-1 is an annotated pseudogene. This CDR3 has 19 residues.

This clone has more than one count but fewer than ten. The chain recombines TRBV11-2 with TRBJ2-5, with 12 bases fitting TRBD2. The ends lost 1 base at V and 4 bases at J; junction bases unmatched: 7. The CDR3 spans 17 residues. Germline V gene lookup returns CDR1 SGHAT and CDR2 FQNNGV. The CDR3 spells CASSLVGLAGGRETQYF. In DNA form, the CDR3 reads TGTGCCAGCAGCTTAGTAGGCCTAGCGGGGGGGCGAGAGACCCAGTACTTC.

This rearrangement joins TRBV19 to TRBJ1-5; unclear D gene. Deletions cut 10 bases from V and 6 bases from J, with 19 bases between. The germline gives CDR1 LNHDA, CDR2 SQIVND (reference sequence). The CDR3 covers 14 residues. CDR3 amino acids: CATFGEGTPQPQHF. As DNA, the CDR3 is TGTGCCACTTTCGGGGAAGGCACCCCTCAGCCCCAGCATTTT.

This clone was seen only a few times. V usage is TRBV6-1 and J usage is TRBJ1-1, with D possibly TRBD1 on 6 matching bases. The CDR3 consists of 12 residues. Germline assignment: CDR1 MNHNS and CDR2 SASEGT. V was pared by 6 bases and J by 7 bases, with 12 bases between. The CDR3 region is CASRTQGNEAFF. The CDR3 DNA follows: TGTGCCAGCAGGACACAGGGAAATGAAGCTTTCTTT.